One sample yielded the 20 T cell receptor beta chains listed below, sequenced in a study of blood T cell repertoires in COVID-19. The assay was immunoSEQ multiplex PCR, and TCRdb's table has in-frame clones only and misses some. The table lists approximately 140,000 clones, about 86% of them singletons. The sequencing input was PBMCs or T cells enriched from blood (not recorded which). These receptors all stem from a man aged 35 to 55 with acute COVID-19.

The genes are TRBV19 and TRBJ2-4, with 7 bases aligning to TRBD1. Losses at the gene ends were 5 bases for V and 4 bases for J; bases not matched to a gene: 5. Germline V gene data show CDR1 as LNHDA and CDR2 as SQIVND (reference sequence). The CDR3 is 14 residues long. The CDR3: CASSFRDRKNIQYF. CDR3 coding DNA: TGTGCCAGTAGTTTCCGGGACAGAAAAAACATTCAGTACTTC.

This CDR3 reads CAGSGGGTDTQYF. The CDR3 DNA follows: TGTGCCGGTAGCGGGGGGGGGACAGATACGCAGTATTTT. The genes are TRBV2 and TRBJ2-3, with TRBD2 matching over 11 bases. The trim removed 11 bases at V and 3 bases at J, leaving 4 bases unmatched. Germline CDR1 and CDR2: SNHLY and FYNNEI. The CDR3 has 13 residues.

The chain combines TRBV5-4 with TRBJ2-1; weak D call: TRBD2 (5 bases). CDR3 length: 15 amino acids. Germline V CDR1 and CDR2: SGHNT, YYREEE (reference sequence). Trimming stripped 4 bases from V and 3 bases from J, with 14 bases between. The CDR3: CASSRTGSGYNEQFF. CDR3 sequence (DNA): TGTGCCAGCAGCCGCACGGGGTCTGGCTACAATGAGCAGTTCTTC. Filled out from reference TRBV5-4 and TRBJ2-1, the complete variable domain reads ETGVTQSPTHLIKTRGQQVTLRCSSQSGHNTVSWYQQALGQGPQFIFQYYREEENGRGNFPPRFSGLQFPNYSSELNVNALELDDSALYLCASSRTGSGYNEQFFGPGTRLTVL.

J is TRBJ2-1 and V is TRBV11-3, with 10 bases aligning to TRBD2. This CDR3 contains 17 residues. Germline V lookup: CDR1 SGHNT, CDR2 YENEEA. The trim removed 5 bases at V and 1 base at J, leaving 8 bases unmatched. The chain's CDR3 is CASSRSSGGRSYNEQFF. In DNA form, the CDR3 reads TGTGCCAGCAGCCGTTCTAGCGGGGGTCGATCCTACAATGAGCAGTTCTTC. The full variable domain, its missing parts supplied by reference TRBV11-3 and TRBJ2-1, is EAGVVQSPRYKIIEKKQPVAFWCNPISGHNTLYWYLQNLGQGPELLIRYENEEAVDDSQLPKDRFSAERLKGVDSTLKIQPAELGDSAVYLCASSRSSGGRSYNEQFFGPGTRLTVL.

This clone has only a few counts. The rearrangement joins TRBV10-3 to TRBJ1-1, with a tentative D call TRBD1 (5 bases). V dropped 0 bases and J dropped 7 bases, with 12 bases sitting between them. Germline lookup yields CDR1 ENHRY and CDR2 SYGVKD. CDR3 size: 14 residues. CDR3 in amino acids: CAISESSGGVEAFF. CDR3 coding DNA: TGTGCCATCAGTGAGTCTTCAGGAGGGGTTGAAGCTTTCTTT.

V is TRBV11-2 and J is TRBJ2-7; 7 nucleotides agree with TRBD2. V shed 3 bases, J shed 2 bases, and the junction held 10 bases outside the gene matches. CDR3 length: 16 amino acids. Germline lookup yields CDR1 SGHAT and CDR2 FQNNGV. Here the CDR3 reads CASSLGTGTTPYEQYF. The CDR3 region has the DNA TGTGCCAGCAGCTTGGGGACCGGGACTACTCCCTACGAGCAGTACTTC.

This clone has more than one count but fewer than ten. V gene TRBV18 combines with J gene TRBJ1-1, with D possibly matching TRBD1 (6 bases). The CDR3 runs to 13 residues. Germline lookup yields CDR1 KGHSH and CDR2 LQKENI. Trimming shortened V by 4 bases and J by 3 bases, and 9 bases separated the two germline ends. The CDR3 nucleotides are TGTGCCAGCTCACTCGGACAGCACACTGAAGCTTTCTTT. Amino acid sequence: CASSLGQHTEAFF.

The chain uses TRBV3-1 (or the pseudogene TRBV3-2) and TRBJ1-1; D unclear. Trimming stripped 5 bases from V and 0 bases from J, with 10 bases between. In germline, CDR1 is LGHDT, CDR2 YNNKEL (reference sequence). There are 14 residues in the CDR3. This chain's CDR3 is CASSIDTMNTEAFF. In DNA form, the CDR3 reads TGTGCCAGCAGCATCGACACCATGAACACTGAAGCTTTCTTT.

This clone was counted a single time. The V call is TRBV19, the J call TRBJ2-4, with D perhaps matching TRBD1 (9 bases). Trimming left V 5 bases short and J 0 bases short, with 23 bases between. This CDR3 comprises 19 residues. Germline assignment: CDR1 LNHDA and CDR2 SQIVND (reference sequence). The CDR3, as DNA: TGTGCCAGTAGTCCCGGGGGGGGACAGGGCCCTATAGCCAAAAACATTCAGTACTTC. Amino acids: CASSPGGGQGPIAKNIQYF.

The genes are TRBV27 and TRBJ2-7; 8 nucleotides agree with TRBD2. Germline CDR1 and CDR2: MNHEY and SMNVEV (reference sequence). The CDR3 runs to 17 residues. Trimming cost V 5 bases and J 4 bases; bases outside gene matches: 16. In nucleotides, the CDR3 is TGTGCCAGCAGTGCTGAACCGGGGGGGGCGCCGGGGTACGAGCAGTACTTC. It is translated as CASSAEPGGAPGYEQYF.

Here the CDR3 reads CASSAPGLAGGELFF. In nucleotides, the CDR3 is TGTGCCAGCAGCGCCCCGGGACTAGCGGGCGGGGAGCTGTTTTTT. The chain recombines TRBV9 with TRBJ2-2; 12 bases match TRBD2. The V gene's germline CDR1 is SGDLS and CDR2 YYNGEE. With V trimmed by 3 bases and J by 7 bases, 4 bases remained unmatched. This CDR3 region has 15 residues.

The chain links TRBV6-5 to TRBJ1-2; 8 nucleotides agree with TRBD1. V shed 4 bases and J 4 bases; nucleotides not matched to a gene: 8. This CDR3 spans 15 amino acids. Germline V gene data show CDR1 as MNHEY and CDR2 as SVGAGI. In nucleotides, the CDR3 is TGTGCCAGCAGTTCCCTAATGACAGGGGCCTATGGCTACACCTTC. The encoded protein is CASSSLMTGAYGYTF.

This clone is a singleton in its sample. V gene TRBV25-1 combines with J gene TRBJ1-1, with D perhaps TRBD1 (6 bases). Germline V gene lookup returns CDR1 MGHDK and CDR2 SYGVNS. CDR3 length equals 14 residues. The V end lost 4 bases, the J end lost 4 bases, and 13 bases lay between the germline ends. The CDR3 protein is CASSGWGGGTEAFF. CDR3 nucleotides: TGTGCCAGCAGTGGATGGGGAGGGGGCACTGAAGCTTTCTTT. Full variable domain (outside the CDR3, taken from reference TRBV25-1 and TRBJ1-1): EADIYQTPRYLVIGTGKKITLECSQTMGHDKMYWYQQDPGMELHLIHYSYGVNSTEKGDLSSESTVSRIRTEHFPLTLESARPSHTSQYLCASSGWGGGTEAFFGQGTRLTVV.

The V call is TRBV11-2, the J call TRBJ1-3; D is unclear. The CDR3 is 12 amino acids. Trimming shortened V by 2 bases and J by 7 bases, and 6 bases separated the two germline ends. From germline, CDR1 is SGHAT and CDR2 FQNNGV. This CDR3 reads CASSLIPNTIYF. CDR3 bases: TGTGCCAGCAGCTTAATCCCGAACACCATATATTTT.

This chain connects TRBV2 to TRBJ2-2; 7 nucleotides align to TRBD1. Looked up from germline, CDR1 is SNHLY and CDR2 is FYNNEI. The CDR3 runs to 16 residues. V shed 2 bases and J 3 bases; nucleotides not matched to a gene: 6. The CDR3 is CASSEMAGGYTGELFF. In DNA, the CDR3 is TGTGCCAGCAGTGAAATGGCAGGGGGATACACCGGGGAGCTGTTTTTT. The full variable domain, rest sourced from reference TRBV2 and TRBJ2-2, is EPEVTQTPSHQVTQMGQEVILRCVPISNHLYFYWYRQILGQKVEFLVSFYNNEISEKSEIFDDQFSVERPDGSNFTLKIRSTKLEDSAMYFCASSEMAGGYTGELFFGEGSRLTVL.

This sequence joins TRBV6-5 and TRBJ1-1, with 7 bases identical to TRBD1. This CDR3 has 15 residues. From germline, CDR1 is MNHEY and CDR2 SVGAGI. V shed 6 bases, J shed 0 bases, and the junction held 7 bases outside the gene matches. CDR3 DNA sequence: TGTGCCAGCAGACCACGGGGACAGATGAACACTGAAGCTTTCTTT. Amino acid sequence: CASRPRGQMNTEAFF.

This clone has just a few counts. The CDR3 loop reads CASSSPPLGTWTTGELFF. The CDR3 DNA is TGTGCCAGCAGCTCCCCCCCTCTGGGGACTTGGACCACCGGGGAGCTGTTTTTT. The chain joins TRBV4-2 to TRBJ2-2; perhaps TRBD2 as D (6 bases). The CDR3 has 18 amino acids. The V end lost 5 bases, the J end lost 4 bases, and 23 bases lay between the germline ends. In germline, CDR1 is LGHNA, CDR2 YNFKEQ.

DNA for the CDR3: TGTGCCAGCAAATATGACAGCGGGTATAATTCACCCCTCCACTTT. This codes for CASKYDSGYNSPLHF. The J gene is TRBJ1-6, the V gene TRBV6-5; D possibly corresponds to TRBD1 (5 bases). The CDR3 runs 15 residues. Trimming left V 7 bases short and J 4 bases short, with 14 bases between. The germline V gene encodes CDR1 MNHEY and CDR2 SVGAGI.

The chain uses TRBV5-6 and TRBJ1-3; D not resolved. V was pared by 6 bases and J by 4 bases, with 5 bases between. There are 11 residues in the CDR3. CDR1 and CDR2 (germline): SGHDT, YYEEEE. CDR3: CASTSGNTIYF. CDR3 nucleotides: TGTGCCAGCACTTCGGGAAACACCATATATTTT. Looking up the rest from reference TRBV5-6 and TRBJ1-3 gives the full variable domain: DAGVTQSPTHLIKTRGQQVTLRCSPKSGHDTVSWYQQALGQGPQFIFQYYEEEERQRGNFPDRFSGHQFPNYSSELNVNALLLGDSALYLCASTSGNTIYFGEGSWLTVV.

V and J are TRBV9 and TRBJ1-1; 8 bases map to TRBD1. With 4 bases clipped from V and 3 bases from J, the junction kept 5 bases outside the gene matches. CDR3 length: 14 residues. From germline, CDR1 is SGDLS and CDR2 YYNGEE. The CDR3 sequence is CASSSGQGHTEAFF. The CDR3 DNA is TGTGCCAGCAGCTCCGGACAGGGCCACACTGAAGCTTTCTTT.